This is a list of T cell receptor beta chains from one sample in a study of CD8 T cells in Susac syndrome. TCRdb analysed the immunoSEQ multiplex PCR reads with MiXCR anew, one entry per CDR3 protein. The table records around 130,000 distinct CDR3 sequences, 94% of them present only once. The sample taken for sequencing was CD4+ T cells from PBMCs. These receptors originate from a human donor in good health. Each CDR3 is given with its conserved first and last residue. D genes are given only for firm matches.

TRBV6-2/TRBV6-3	TRBJ1-1	.	CASSYSPPGEAFF
TRBV4-2	TRBJ2-1	TRBD2	CASSQVGSGSFEQFF
TRBV28	TRBJ1-2	.	CASSPSGRSYGYTF
TRBV5-4	TRBJ2-3	.	CASSSQLDTQYF
TRBV15	TRBJ2-7	TRBD1	CATSRGRDRVGEQYF
TRBV29-1	TRBJ1-1	.	CSVEGRGEDTEAFF
TRBV6-1	TRBJ2-5	.	CASSELRIGETQYF
TRBV30	TRBJ1-3	.	CAWTPGPPSVNTIYF
TRBV12-3/TRBV12-4	TRBJ1-1	.	CASSRNTEAFF
TRBV20-1	TRBJ2-4	TRBD2	CSGLAGFAKNIQYF
TRBV9	TRBJ1-2	.	CASSVVENYGYTF
TRBV4-3	TRBJ2-3	.	CASSQSVQGGTDTQYF
TRBV3-1	TRBJ1-2	.	CASSALSGHYGYTF
TRBV5-1	TRBJ2-5	.	CASSATKETQYF
TRBV18	TRBJ2-2	.	CASSPSEGHGTGELFF
TRBV25-1	TRBJ1-2	TRBD1	CASSVPGTADYGYTF
TRBV7-2	TRBJ2-7	TRBD2	CASSSHGAGGPYEQYF
TRBV12-3/TRBV12-4	TRBJ2-7	TRBD1	CASSRDRPPDEQYF
TRBV6-2/TRBV6-3	TRBJ1-5	.	CASSYPTGGISLNQPQHF
TRBV5-1	TRBJ1-4	.	CASSLQGYDEKLFF
TRBV7-6	TRBJ2-5	.	CASSPLTGQETQYF
TRBV30	TRBJ2-5	.	CAWSVYETQYF
TRBV27	TRBJ2-7	TRBD1	CASSLLRDRGYEQYF
TRBV6-2/TRBV6-3	TRBJ2-7	TRBD2	CASSYPPIAGANEQYF
TRBV29-1	TRBJ2-3	.	CSVARVLSDTQYF
TRBV10-3	TRBJ2-2	TRBD1	CATRDREDTGELFF
TRBV9	TRBJ2-7	TRBD2	CASSVGIGTSVSEQYF
TRBV3-1	TRBJ1-1	.	CASMGGGKRVAEAFF
TRBV12-3/TRBV12-4	TRBJ2-3	TRBD2	CASTNGLAGTDTQYF
TRBV29-1	TRBJ2-5	.	CSVRDGGVSETQYF
TRBV29-1	TRBJ2-5	.	CSVKGSQETQYF
TRBV10-2	TRBJ2-3	TRBD1	CASNGQGTDTQYF
TRBV7-9	TRBJ2-7	.	CASSASGGNEQYF
TRBV6-5	TRBJ2-1	TRBD1	CASNSRQGFYNEQFF
TRBV7-2	TRBJ2-1	TRBD2	CASSSLPGLAGNEQFF
TRBV7-2	TRBJ1-6	.	CASSRERGGPSPLHF
TRBV7-8	TRBJ2-7	.	CASSLEAGPTYEQYF
TRBV3-1	TRBJ2-4	TRBD2	CASSRDTGTSGSDLYF
TRBV3-1	TRBJ2-1	.	CASSQEGPRSEQFF
TRBV29-1	TRBJ2-1	.	CSVESVEQFF
TRBV2	TRBJ2-7	.	CASRDTYYEQYF
TRBV18	TRBJ2-7	.	CASSPAGQSSPAYEQYF
TRBV20-1	TRBJ1-3	.	CSALPGLGFQAGNTIYF
TRBV5-1	TRBJ2-1	.	CASSLGDQGQFF
TRBV5-6	TRBJ2-2	.	CASNYGGNAAGELFF
TRBV29-1	TRBJ1-2	.	CSALGAGDYGYTF
TRBV10-3	TRBJ2-7	TRBD1	CASTSGTGASYEQYF
TRBV27	TRBJ1-2	TRBD1	CASSLTRTGAYGYTF
TRBV7-3	TRBJ2-1	.	CASSLMPATYNEQFF
TRBV7-9	TRBJ1-6	.	CASSLVVGGSPLHF
TRBV4-2	TRBJ2-5	TRBD1	CASSPAGQAGETQYF
TRBV2	TRBJ1-1	.	CASSLDREAFF
TRBV11-1	TRBJ2-3	.	CASSFSADTQYF
TRBV5-1	TRBJ1-2	.	CASSLDSAGLDGYTF
TRBV3-1	TRBJ2-2	TRBD1	CASSHLGQSFVGTGELFF
TRBV7-9	TRBJ1-1	.	CASSSPRRAPKNTEAFF
TRBV6-2/TRBV6-3	TRBJ1-5	.	CASSEQGRQPQHF